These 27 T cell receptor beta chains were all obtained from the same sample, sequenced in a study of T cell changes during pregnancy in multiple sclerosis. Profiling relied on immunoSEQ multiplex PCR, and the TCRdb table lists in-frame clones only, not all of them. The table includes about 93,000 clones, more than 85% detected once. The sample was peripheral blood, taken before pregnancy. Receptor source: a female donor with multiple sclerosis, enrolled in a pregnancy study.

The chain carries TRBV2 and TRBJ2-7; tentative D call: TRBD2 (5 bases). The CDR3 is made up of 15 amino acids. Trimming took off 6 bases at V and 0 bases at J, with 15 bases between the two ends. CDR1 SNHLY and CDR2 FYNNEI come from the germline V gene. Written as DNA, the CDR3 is TGTGCCAGCAGACGCGGACTGCTCCTCTCCTACGAGCAGTACTTC. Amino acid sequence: CASRRGLLLSYEQYF.

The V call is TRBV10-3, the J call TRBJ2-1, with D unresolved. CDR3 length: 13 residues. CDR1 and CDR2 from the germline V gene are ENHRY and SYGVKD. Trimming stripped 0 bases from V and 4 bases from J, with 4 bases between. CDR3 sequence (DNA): TGTGCCATCAGTGAGTCTCAGTACAATGAGCAGTTCTTC. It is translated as CAISESQYNEQFF.

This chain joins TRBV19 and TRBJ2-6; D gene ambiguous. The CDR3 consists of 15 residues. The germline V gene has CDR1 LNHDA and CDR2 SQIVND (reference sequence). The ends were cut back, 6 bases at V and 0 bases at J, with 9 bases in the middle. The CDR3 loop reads CASRNQASGANVLTF. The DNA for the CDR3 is TGTGCCAGTAGAAACCAGGCCTCTGGGGCCAACGTCCTGACTTTC.

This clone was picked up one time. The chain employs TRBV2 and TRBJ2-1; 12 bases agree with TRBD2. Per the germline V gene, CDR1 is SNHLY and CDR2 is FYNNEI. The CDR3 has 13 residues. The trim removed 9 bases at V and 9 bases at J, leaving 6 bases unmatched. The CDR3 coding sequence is TGTGCCAGGCGACTAGCGGGGGACGGTGAGCAGTTCTTC. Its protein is CARRLAGDGEQFF.

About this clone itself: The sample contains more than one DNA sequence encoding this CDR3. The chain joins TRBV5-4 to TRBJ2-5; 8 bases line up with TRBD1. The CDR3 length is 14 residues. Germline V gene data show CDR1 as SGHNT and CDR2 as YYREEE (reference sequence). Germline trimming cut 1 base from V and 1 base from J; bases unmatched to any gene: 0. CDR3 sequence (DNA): TGTGCCAGCAGCTTGACAGGGGGCCAAGAGACCCAGTACTTC. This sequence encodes CASSLTGGQETQYF.

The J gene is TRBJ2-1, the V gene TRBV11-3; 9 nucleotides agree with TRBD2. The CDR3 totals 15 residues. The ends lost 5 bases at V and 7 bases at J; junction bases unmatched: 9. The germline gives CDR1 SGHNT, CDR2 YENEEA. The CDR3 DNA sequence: TGTGCCAGCAGCGTCGGCGGGAGGGCCGAGAATGAGCAGTTCTTC. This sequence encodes CASSVGGRAENEQFF.

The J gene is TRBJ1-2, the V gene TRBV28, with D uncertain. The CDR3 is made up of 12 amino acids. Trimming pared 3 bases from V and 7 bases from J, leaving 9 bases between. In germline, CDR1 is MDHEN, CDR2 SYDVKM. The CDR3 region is CASSFYVGGYTF. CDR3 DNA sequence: TGTGCCAGCAGTTTTTACGTCGGTGGCTACACCTTC.

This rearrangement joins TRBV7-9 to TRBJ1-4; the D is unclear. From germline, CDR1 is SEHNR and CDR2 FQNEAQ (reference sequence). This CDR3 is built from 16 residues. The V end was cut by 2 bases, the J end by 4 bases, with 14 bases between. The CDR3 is CASSLPGEGDNEKLFF. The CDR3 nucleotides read TGTGCCAGCAGCTTACCGGGAGAGGGAGATAATGAAAAACTGTTTTTT.

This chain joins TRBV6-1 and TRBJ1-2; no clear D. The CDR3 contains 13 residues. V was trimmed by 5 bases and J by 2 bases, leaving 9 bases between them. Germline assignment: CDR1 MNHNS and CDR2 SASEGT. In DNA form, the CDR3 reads TGTGCCAGCAGTCCCCCGGAGAACTATGGCTACACCTTC. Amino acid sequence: CASSPPENYGYTF.

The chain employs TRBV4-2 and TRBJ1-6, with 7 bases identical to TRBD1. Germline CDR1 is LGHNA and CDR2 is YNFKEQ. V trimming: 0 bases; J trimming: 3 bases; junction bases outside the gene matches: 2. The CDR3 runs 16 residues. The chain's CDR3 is CASSQETGNYNSPLHF. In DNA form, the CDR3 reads TGTGCCAGCAGCCAAGAGACAGGGAACTATAATTCACCCCTCCACTTT.

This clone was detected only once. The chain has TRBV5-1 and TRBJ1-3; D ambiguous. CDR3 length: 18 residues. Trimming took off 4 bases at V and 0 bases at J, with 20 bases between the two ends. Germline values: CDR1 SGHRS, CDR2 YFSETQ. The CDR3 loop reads CASSNTASGPSSGNTIYF. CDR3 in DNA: TGCGCCAGCAGCAACACCGCAAGCGGACCTTCCTCTGGAAACACCATATATTTT. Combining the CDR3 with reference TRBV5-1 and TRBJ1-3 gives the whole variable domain KAGVTQTPRYLIKTRGQQVTLSCSPISGHRSVSWYQQTPGQGLQFLFEYFSETQRNKGNFPGRFSGRQFSNSRSEMNVSTLELGDSALYLCASSNTASGPSSGNTIYFGEGSWLTVV.

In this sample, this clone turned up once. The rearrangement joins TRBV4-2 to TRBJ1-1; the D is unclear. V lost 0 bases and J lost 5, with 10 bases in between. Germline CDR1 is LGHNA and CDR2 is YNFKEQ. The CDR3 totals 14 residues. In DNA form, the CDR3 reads TGTGCCAGCAGCCAAGATCGGGAAGGGACTGAAGCTTTCTTT. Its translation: CASSQDREGTEAFF.

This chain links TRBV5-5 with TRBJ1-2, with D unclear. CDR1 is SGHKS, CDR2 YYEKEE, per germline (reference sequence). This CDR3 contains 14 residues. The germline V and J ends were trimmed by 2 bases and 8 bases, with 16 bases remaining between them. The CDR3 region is CASSLVGQEIGYTF. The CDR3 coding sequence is TGTGCCAGCAGCTTAGTTGGCCAGGAAATAGGCTACACCTTC.

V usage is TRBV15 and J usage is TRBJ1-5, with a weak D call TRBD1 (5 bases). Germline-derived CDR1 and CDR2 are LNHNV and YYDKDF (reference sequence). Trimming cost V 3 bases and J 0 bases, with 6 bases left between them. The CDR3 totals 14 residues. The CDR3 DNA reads TGTGCCACCAGCAGCGGGGGTAGCAATCAGCCCCAGCATTTT. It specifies CATSSGGSNQPQHF. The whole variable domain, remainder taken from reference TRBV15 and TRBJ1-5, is DAMVIQNPRYQVTQFGKPVTLSCSQTLNHNVMYWYQQKSSQAPKLLFHYYDKDFNNEADTPDNFQSRRPNTSFCFLDIRSPGLGDTAMYLCATSSGGSNQPQHFGDGTRLSIL.

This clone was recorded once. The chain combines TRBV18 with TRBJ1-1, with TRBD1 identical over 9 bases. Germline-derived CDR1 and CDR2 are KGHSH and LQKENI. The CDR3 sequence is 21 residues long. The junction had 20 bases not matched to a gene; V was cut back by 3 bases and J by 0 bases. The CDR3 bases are TGTGCCAGCTCACCCATCCGGACAGGGGCTTCCTCTCAATTAATGAACACTGAAGCTTTCTTT. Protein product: CASSPIRTGASSQLMNTEAFF.

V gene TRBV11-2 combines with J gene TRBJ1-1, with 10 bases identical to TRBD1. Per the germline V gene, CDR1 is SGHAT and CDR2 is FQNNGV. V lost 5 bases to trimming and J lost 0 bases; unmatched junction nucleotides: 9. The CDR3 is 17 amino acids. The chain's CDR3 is CASSPLDRGDMNTEAFF. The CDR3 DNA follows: TGTGCCAGCAGCCCATTGGACAGGGGGGATATGAACACTGAAGCTTTCTTT. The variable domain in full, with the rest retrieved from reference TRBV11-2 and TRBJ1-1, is EAGVAQSPRYKIIEKRQSVAFWCNPISGHATLYWYQQILGQGPKLLIQFQNNGVVDDSQLPKDRFSAERLKGVDSTLKIQPAKLEDSAVYLCASSPLDRGDMNTEAFFGQGTRLTVV.

This CDR3 reads CASRVDRVSSYEQYF. In nucleotides, the CDR3 is TGTGCCAGCAGAGTCGACAGGGTTAGCTCCTACGAGCAGTACTTC. The V call is TRBV27, the J call TRBJ2-7; 7 positions match TRBD1. J was trimmed by 0 bases and V by 6 bases; bases with no gene match: 8. Germline V gene lookup returns CDR1 MNHEY and CDR2 SMNVEV (reference sequence). There are 15 residues in the CDR3.

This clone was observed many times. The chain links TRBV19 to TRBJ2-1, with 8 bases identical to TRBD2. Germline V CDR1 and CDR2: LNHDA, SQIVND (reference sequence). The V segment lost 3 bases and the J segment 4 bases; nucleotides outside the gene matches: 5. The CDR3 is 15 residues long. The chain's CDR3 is CASSIQAGDYNEQFF. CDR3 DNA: TGTGCCAGTAGTATTCAAGCGGGGGATTACAATGAGCAGTTCTTC.

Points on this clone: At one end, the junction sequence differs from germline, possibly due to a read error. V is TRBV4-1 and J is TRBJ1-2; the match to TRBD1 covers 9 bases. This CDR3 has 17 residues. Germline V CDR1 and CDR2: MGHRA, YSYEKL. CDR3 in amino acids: CASSQERDRASNYGCTF. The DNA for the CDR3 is TGCGCCAGCAGCCAAGAGCGGGACAGGGCTTCAAACTATGGCTGCACCTTC.

CDR3 sequence reads: CASSLTIQGEQYF. For the CDR3, the DNA is TGTGCCAGCTCTCTGACTATACAGGGGGAGCAGTACTTC. The chain joins TRBV18 to TRBJ2-7; 7 nucleotides match TRBD1. The CDR3 totals 13 residues. Losses at the gene ends were 6 bases for V and 7 bases for J; bases not matched to a gene: 9. Per the germline V gene, CDR1 is KGHSH and CDR2 is LQKENI.

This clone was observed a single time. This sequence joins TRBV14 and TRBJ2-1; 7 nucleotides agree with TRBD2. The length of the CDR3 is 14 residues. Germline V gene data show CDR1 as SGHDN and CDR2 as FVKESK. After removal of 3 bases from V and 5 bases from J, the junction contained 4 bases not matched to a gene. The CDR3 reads CASSQHLADNEQFF. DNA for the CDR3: TGTGCCAGCAGCCAGCATCTAGCGGACAATGAGCAGTTCTTC.

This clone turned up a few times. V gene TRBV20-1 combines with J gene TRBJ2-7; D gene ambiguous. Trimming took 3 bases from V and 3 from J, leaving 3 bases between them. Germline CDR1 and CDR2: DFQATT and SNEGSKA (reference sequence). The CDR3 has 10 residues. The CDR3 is CSASIYEQYF. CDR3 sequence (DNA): TGCAGTGCTAGTATCTACGAGCAGTACTTC.

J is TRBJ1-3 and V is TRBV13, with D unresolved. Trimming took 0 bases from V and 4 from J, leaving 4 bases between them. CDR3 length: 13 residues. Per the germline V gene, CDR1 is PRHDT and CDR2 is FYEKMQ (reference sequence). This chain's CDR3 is CASSLGLGNTIYF. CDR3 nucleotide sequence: TGTGCCAGCAGCTTAGGTCTAGGAAACACCATATATTTT.

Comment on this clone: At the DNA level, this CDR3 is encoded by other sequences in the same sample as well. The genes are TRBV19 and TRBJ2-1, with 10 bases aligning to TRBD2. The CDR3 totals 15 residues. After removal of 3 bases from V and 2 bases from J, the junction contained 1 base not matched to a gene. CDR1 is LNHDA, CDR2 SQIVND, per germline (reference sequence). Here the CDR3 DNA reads TGTGCCAGTAGTATTACTAGCGGGACCTACAATGAGCAGTTCTTC. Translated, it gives CASSITSGTYNEQFF.

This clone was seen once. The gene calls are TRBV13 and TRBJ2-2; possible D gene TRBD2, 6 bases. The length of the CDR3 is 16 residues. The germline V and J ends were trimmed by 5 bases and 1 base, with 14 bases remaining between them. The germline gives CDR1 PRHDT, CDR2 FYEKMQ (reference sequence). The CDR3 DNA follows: TGTGCCAGCAGCCTGGAGGGGCAGGGGAACACCGGGGAGCTGTTTTTT. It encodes CASSLEGQGNTGELFF.

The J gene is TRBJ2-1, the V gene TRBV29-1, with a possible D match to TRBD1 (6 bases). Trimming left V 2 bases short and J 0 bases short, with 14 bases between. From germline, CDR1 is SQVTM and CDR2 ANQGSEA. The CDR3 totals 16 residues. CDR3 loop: CSVEPQGLGSYNEQFF. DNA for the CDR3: TGCAGCGTTGAACCCCAGGGGCTGGGCTCCTACAATGAGCAGTTCTTC.

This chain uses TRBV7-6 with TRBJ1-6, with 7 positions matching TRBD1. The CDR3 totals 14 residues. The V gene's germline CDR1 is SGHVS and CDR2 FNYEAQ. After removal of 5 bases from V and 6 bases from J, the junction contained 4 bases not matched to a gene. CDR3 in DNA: TGTGCCAGCAGCCCCCGGGACAGTAATTCACCCCTCCACTTT. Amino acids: CASSPRDSNSPLHF.